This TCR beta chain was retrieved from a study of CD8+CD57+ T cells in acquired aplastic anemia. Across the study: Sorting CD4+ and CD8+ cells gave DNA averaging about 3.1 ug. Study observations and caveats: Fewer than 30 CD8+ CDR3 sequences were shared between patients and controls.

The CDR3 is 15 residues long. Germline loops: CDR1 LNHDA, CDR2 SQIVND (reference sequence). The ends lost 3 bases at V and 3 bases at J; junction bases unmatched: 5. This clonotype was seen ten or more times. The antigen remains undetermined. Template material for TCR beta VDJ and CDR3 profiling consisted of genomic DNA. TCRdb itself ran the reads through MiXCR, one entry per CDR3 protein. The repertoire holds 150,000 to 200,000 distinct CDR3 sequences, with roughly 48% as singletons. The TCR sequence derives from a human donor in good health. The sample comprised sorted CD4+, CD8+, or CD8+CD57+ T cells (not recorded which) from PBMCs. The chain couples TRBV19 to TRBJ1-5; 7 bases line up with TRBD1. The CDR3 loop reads CASSMATGPNQPQHF. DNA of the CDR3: TGTGCCAGTAGTATGGCGACAGGGCCCAATCAGCCCCAGCATTTT.